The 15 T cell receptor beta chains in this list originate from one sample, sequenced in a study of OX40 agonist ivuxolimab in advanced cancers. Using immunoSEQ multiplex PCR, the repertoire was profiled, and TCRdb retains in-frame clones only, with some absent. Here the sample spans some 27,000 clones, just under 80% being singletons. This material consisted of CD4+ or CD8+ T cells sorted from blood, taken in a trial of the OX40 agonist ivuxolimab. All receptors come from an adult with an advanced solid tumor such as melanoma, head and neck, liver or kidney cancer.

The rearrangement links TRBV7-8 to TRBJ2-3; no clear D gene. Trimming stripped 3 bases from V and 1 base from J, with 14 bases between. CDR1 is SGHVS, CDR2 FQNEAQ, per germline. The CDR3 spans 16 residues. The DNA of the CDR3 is TGTGCCAGCAGCTTGCTTAGAGGCTCGGGCACAGATACGCAGTATTTT. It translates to CASSLLRGSGTDTQYF.

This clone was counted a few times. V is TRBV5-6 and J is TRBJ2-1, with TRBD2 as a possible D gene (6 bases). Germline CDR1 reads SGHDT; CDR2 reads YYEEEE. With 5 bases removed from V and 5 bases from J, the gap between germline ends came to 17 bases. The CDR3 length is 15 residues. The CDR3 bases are TGTGCCAGCAGACACAGACTAGGAGTCAACAATGAGCAGTTCTTC. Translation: CASRHRLGVNNEQFF.

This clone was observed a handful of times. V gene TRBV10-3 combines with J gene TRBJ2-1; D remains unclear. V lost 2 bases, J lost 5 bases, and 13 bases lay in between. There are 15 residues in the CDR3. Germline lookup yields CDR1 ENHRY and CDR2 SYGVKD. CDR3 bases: TGTGCCATCAGTGAGGGCAGGCAGGTGCACAATGAGCAGTTCTTC. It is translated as CAISEGRQVHNEQFF.

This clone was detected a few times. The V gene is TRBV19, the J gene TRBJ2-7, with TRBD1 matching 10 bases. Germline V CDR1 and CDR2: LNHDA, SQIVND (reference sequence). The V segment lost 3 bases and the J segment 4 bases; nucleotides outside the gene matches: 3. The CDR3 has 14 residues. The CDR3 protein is CASSIDRGHYEQYF. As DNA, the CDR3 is TGTGCCAGTAGTATTGACAGGGGGCATTACGAGCAGTACTTC.

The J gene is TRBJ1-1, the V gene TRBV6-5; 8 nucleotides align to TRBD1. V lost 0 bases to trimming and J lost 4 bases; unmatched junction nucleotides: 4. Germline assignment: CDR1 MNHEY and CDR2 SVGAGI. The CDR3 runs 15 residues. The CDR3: CASSYSPGGSTEAFF. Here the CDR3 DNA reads TGTGCCAGCAGTTACTCGCCAGGGGGCAGCACTGAAGCTTTCTTT.

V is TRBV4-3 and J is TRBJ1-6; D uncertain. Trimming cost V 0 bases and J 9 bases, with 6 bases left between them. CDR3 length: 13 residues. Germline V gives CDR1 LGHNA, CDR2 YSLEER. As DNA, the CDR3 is TGCGCCAGCAGCCAAGAGTCTCGTTCACCCCTCCACTTT. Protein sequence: CASSQESRSPLHF.

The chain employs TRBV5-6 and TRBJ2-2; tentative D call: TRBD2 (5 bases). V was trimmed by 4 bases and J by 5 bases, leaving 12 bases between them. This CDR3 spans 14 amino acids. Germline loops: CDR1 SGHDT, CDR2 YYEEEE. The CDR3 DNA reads TGTGCCAGCAGCGGGTCGGGGTATACCGGGGAGCTGTTTTTT. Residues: CASSGSGYTGELFF.

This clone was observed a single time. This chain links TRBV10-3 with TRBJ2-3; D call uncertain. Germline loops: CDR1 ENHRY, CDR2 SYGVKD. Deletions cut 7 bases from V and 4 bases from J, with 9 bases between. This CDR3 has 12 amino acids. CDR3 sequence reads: CAIKEGADTQYF. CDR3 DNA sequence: TGTGCCATCAAGGAAGGCGCAGATACGCAGTATTTT.

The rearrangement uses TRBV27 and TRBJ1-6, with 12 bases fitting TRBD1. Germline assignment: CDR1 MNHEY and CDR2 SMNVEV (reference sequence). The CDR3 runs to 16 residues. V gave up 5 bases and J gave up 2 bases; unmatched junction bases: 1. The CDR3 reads CASSGTGGPYNSPLHF. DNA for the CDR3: TGTGCCAGCAGTGGGACAGGGGGCCCCTATAATTCACCCCTCCACTTT.

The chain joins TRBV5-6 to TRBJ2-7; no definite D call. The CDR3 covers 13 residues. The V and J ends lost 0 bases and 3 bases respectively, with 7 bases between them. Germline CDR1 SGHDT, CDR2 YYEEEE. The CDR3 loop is CASSLGAHYEQYF. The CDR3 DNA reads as TGTGCCAGCAGCTTGGGGGCCCACTACGAGCAGTACTTC.

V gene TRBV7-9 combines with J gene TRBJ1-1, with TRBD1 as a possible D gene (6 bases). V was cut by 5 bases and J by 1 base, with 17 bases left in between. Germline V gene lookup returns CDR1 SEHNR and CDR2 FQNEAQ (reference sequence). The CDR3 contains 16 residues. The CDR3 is CASSQGGGLQNTEAFF. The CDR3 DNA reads TGTGCCAGCAGCCAAGGCGGGGGGCTCCAGAACACTGAAGCTTTCTTT.

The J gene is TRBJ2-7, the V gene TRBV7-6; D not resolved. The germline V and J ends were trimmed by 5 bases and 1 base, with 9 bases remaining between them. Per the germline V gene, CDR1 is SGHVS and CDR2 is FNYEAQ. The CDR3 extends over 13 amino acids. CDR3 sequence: CASSQRQSYEQYF. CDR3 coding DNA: TGTGCCAGCAGCCAACGTCAATCCTACGAGCAGTACTTC. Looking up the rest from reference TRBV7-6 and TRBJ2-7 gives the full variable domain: GAGVSQSPRYKVTKRGQDVALRCDPISGHVSLYWYRQALGQGPEFLTYFNYEAQQDKSGLPNDRFSAERPEGSISTLTIQRTEQRDSAMYRCASSQRQSYEQYFGPGTRLTVT.

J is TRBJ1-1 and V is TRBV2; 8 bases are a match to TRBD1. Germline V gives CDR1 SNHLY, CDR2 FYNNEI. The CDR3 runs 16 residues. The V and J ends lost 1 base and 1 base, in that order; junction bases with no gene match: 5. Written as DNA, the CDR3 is TGTGCCAGCAGTGAAGGCCTGGGACAGGCGAACACTGAAGCTTTCTTT. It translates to CASSEGLGQANTEAFF.

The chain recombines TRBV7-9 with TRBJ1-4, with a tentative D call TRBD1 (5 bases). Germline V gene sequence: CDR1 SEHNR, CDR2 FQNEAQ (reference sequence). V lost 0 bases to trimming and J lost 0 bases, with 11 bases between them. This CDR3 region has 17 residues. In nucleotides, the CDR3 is TGTGCCAGCAGCTTAGCGGACGGGGGACCAACTAATGAAAAACTGTTTTTT. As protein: CASSLADGGPTNEKLFF.

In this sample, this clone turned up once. The CDR3 bases are TGTGCCAGCAGCCAAGATCTGGGGAGTGAGCAGTACTTC. Amino acids: CASSQDLGSEQYF. J is TRBJ2-7 and V is TRBV4-2, with D possibly TRBD2 on 5 matching bases. Germline V gene data show CDR1 as LGHNA and CDR2 as YNFKEQ. The ends were cut back, 0 bases at V and 7 bases at J, with 10 bases in the middle. CDR3 length: 13 residues.